The 10 T cell receptor beta chains below come from one sample, sequenced in a study of post-analysis software for immune sequencing data. Study conclusions and caveats: Patients had higher frequencies than controls of about five TRBV segments, including TRBV5-6, TRBV5-1 and TRBV20-1.

Unique molecular identifiers were built into the TCR beta cDNA libraries. Each CDR3 protein is one row after TCRdb ran MiXCR on the PCR reads. The sample has approximately 770,000 distinct CDR3 sequences, about 43% seen once; the top ten hold roughly 4.9%. Which antigens these TCRs recognize remains unknown. Source material: blood. The source is a girl aged 5-17 years with multiple sclerosis.

For this clonotype: This is likely a read error, given that the CDR3 carries no conserved phenylalanine or tryptophan at its end. The chain links TRBV12-3 or TRBV12-4 to TRBJ2-7; D is unclear. This CDR3 spans 14 amino acids. Trimming shortened V by 3 bases and J by 4 bases, and 13 bases separated the two germline ends. The CDR3, as DNA: TGTGCCAGCAGTTTCGGGCCTCCTACTTACGAGCAGTACTTA. Translated: CASSFGPPTYEQYL.

This clonotype was seen a handful of times. The junction and the germline gene differ at one end; a read error may be behind it. This chain links TRBV5-5 with TRBJ2-1; 14 nucleotides line up with TRBD2. Per germline, CDR1 SGHKS and CDR2 YYEKEE (reference sequence). This CDR3 comprises 18 residues. The CDR3 DNA reads as TGTGCCTGCAGCTGGCTCTTGGGACTAGCGGGAGACTACAATGAGCAGTTCTTC. Translation: CACSWLLGLAGDYNEQFF.

The chain is built from TRBV10-3 and TRBJ2-7; TRBD2 agrees at 7 bases. CDR1 is ENHRY and CDR2 is SYGVKD in the germline V gene. Trimming took 4 bases from V and 6 from J; bases not matched to a gene: 3. CDR3 length: 12 residues. CDR3 in DNA: TGTGCCATCAGTGCGGGAGGTCCCGAGCAGTACTTC. This gives the protein CAISAGGPEQYF.

This clonotype was seen only a few times. V is TRBV7-2 and J is TRBJ2-7, with unresolved D. Germline V CDR1 and CDR2: SGHTA, FQGNSA. V was clipped by 2 bases and J by 2 bases, with 10 bases between them. This CDR3 comprises 14 residues. The CDR3 region is CASSLSGPPYEQYF. The CDR3 DNA sequence: TGTGCCAGCAGCTTATCTGGGCCGCCCTACGAGCAGTACTTC. Full variable domain (outside the CDR3, taken from reference TRBV7-2 and TRBJ2-7): GAGVSQSPSNKVTEKGKDVELRCDPISGHTALYWYRQSLGQGLEFLIYFQGNSAPDKSGLPSDRFSAERTGGSVSTLTIQRTQQEDSAVYLCASSLSGPPYEQYFGPGTRLTVT.

This clonotype was seen only once. The chain recombines TRBV20-1 with TRBJ2-1, with D possibly matching TRBD2 (6 bases). The ends were cut back, 4 bases at V and 0 bases at J, with 13 bases in the middle. CDR1 and CDR2 from the germline V gene are DFQATT and SNEGSKA (reference sequence). The CDR3 contains 15 residues. Written as DNA, the CDR3 is TGCAGTGCTATTAGCGGCCAAAGCTCCTACAATGAGCAGTTCTTC. Amino acid sequence: CSAISGQSSYNEQFF.

In regard to this clonotype: The junction departs from germline at one end; a sequencing error may be responsible. This chain uses TRBV5-5 with TRBJ2-1; D is ambiguous. Germline assignment: CDR1 SGHKS and CDR2 YYEKEE (reference sequence). The CDR3 contains 14 residues. CDR3 bases: TGTGCCGGCAGCTTGGCGTTAGACTACAATGAGCAGTTCTTC. Its translation: CAGSLALDYNEQFF.

The CDR3: CASSLSKGSSYEQYF. CDR3 DNA sequence: TGTGCCAGCAGTTTATCGAAGGGCAGCTCCTACGAGCAGTACTTC. V usage is TRBV27 and J usage is TRBJ2-7, with D unclear. Germline V gene sequence: CDR1 MNHEY, CDR2 SMNVEV (reference sequence). Trimming stripped 0 bases from V and 0 bases from J, with 9 bases between. The CDR3 totals 15 residues.

This clonotype was found a few times. The J gene is TRBJ2-7, the V gene TRBV29-1; 8 positions agree with TRBD2. Germline CDR1 is SQVTM and CDR2 is ANQGSEA. Germline trimming cut 6 bases from V and 2 bases from J; bases unmatched to any gene: 6. There are 13 residues in the CDR3. CDR3 residues: CSVALAGPYEQYF. The DNA of the CDR3 is TGCAGCGTGGCCCTAGCGGGCCCCTACGAGCAGTACTTC.

V and J are TRBV7-9 and TRBJ2-7, with D unclear. The CDR3 consists of 15 residues. Trimming pared 2 bases from V and 3 bases from J, leaving 14 bases between. Germline-derived CDR1 and CDR2 are SEHNR and FQNEAQ (reference sequence). As DNA, the CDR3 is TGTGCCAGCAGCTTACTAGTAGACGGCTTCTACGAGCAGTACTTC. Translation: CASSLLVDGFYEQYF.

V is TRBV19 and J is TRBJ2-5; no clear D gene. V was trimmed by 3 bases and J by 11 bases, leaving 19 bases between them. The V gene's germline CDR1 is LNHDA and CDR2 SQIVND (reference sequence). The CDR3 has 14 residues. The CDR3 sequence is CASSIVHPQVEQYF. The CDR3 bases are TGTGCCAGTAGTATCGTGCACCCTCAGGTGGAGCAGTACTTC.